These T cell receptor beta chains were read from a single sample in a study of blood T cell repertoires in COVID-19. Sequenced by immunoSEQ multiplex PCR; TCRdb stores in-frame clones only, minus some. The sample has about 190,000 clones, about 88% seen once. The specimen was peripheral blood. The receptors stem from a middle-aged woman who had recovered from COVID-19. The conserved cysteine and the conserved F or W are not part of the CDR3 here. Fields, in order: J gene, clone size, V gene, CDR3 protein. The size of a clone is reported for some rows only, either as once, few or many, or as a class for expanded clones.

J gene: TRBJ1-5
clone size: once
V gene: TRBV27
CDR3 protein: ASSLRQGSNQPQH

J gene: TRBJ2-2
clone size: NA
V gene: TRBV7-2
CDR3 protein: ASSTYSPITGELF

J gene: TRBJ2-2
clone size: NA
V gene: TRBV28
CDR3 protein: ASSRWGQDSTGELF

J gene: TRBJ2-7
clone size: NA
V gene: TRBV7-2
CDR3 protein: ASSLQQGHEQY

J gene: TRBJ1-6
clone size: NA
V gene: TRBV27
CDR3 protein: ASSLMWSSYNSPLH

J gene: TRBJ1-1
clone size: NA
V gene: TRBV28
CDR3 protein: ASSEARNTEAF

J gene: TRBJ1-2
clone size: NA
V gene: TRBV5-4
CDR3 protein: ASSLTGGDGYT

J gene: TRBJ1-1
clone size: NA
V gene: TRBV19
CDR3 protein: ASRTGGVTEAF

J gene: TRBJ2-7
clone size: NA
V gene: TRBV5-1
CDR3 protein: ASKPGQGVYEQY

J gene: TRBJ2-1
clone size: NA
V gene: TRBV21-1
CDR3 protein: ASSKVGVDYNEQF

J gene: TRBJ2-2
clone size: NA
V gene: TRBV7-9
CDR3 protein: ASSSVAPGELF

J gene: TRBJ1-1
clone size: NA
V gene: TRBV7-2
CDR3 protein: ASSLGPDTKAF

J gene: TRBJ2-3
clone size: NA
V gene: TRBV28
CDR3 protein: ASSLARSGADTQY

J gene: TRBJ2-7
clone size: NA
V gene: TRBV28
CDR3 protein: ASSRDTYEQY

J gene: TRBJ2-7
clone size: once
V gene: TRBV12-3/TRBV12-4
CDR3 protein: ASRDRVGYEQY

J gene: TRBJ2-1
clone size: NA
V gene: TRBV23-1
CDR3 protein: ASSQSNYRGKRSYNEQF

J gene: TRBJ1-2
clone size: NA
V gene: TRBV18
CDR3 protein: ASSQGSKGAHT

J gene: TRBJ1-2
clone size: NA
V gene: TRBV5-8
CDR3 protein: ASMRDRVYGYT

J gene: TRBJ2-1
clone size: NA
V gene: TRBV12-3/TRBV12-4
CDR3 protein: ASSSLAVGQF

J gene: TRBJ1-1
clone size: NA
V gene: TRBV6-1
CDR3 protein: ASSESDRSEAF

J gene: TRBJ1-2
clone size: NA
V gene: TRBV6-5
CDR3 protein: ASRTVGLQNSGYT

J gene: TRBJ2-1
clone size: NA
V gene: TRBV19
CDR3 protein: ASSFGTASSYNEQF